Listed below are T cell receptor beta chains from one sample, sequenced in a study of metastatic and nonmetastatic thyroid tumors. TCRdb called clones again from the PCR reads with MiXCR. The repertoire holds about 24,000 clones, with around 26% as singletons. The specimen sequenced was blood. The source is a male donor with papillary thyroid cancer or a benign thyroid nodule (not recorded which). Some clones in this sample may be carry-over from other donors' samples. Each CDR3 is given with its conserved first and last residue. D genes are given only for firm matches.

D	V	J	CDR3
NA	TRBV5-1	TRBJ2-2	CASSPQKGGPGELFF
TRBD2	TRBV30	TRBJ2-5	CAWSSRPGYSGRLAGVEETQYF
NA	TRBV7-3	TRBJ2-5	CASIYSGYETQYF
TRBD1	TRBV10-3	TRBJ1-6	CAISEFAGGSSPLHF
TRBD1	TRBV6-1	TRBJ2-7	CASRDSYEQYF
NA	TRBV7-9	TRBJ1-1	CASSFTKDTEAFF
NA	TRBV28	TRBJ1-1	CASPGGALGTFF
NA	TRBV27	TRBJ2-7	CASSLSLDSYEQYF
TRBD1	TRBV30	TRBJ2-7	CAWIGQGDEQYF
NA	TRBV11-2	TRBJ2-3	CASSSRGWDSADTQYF
TRBD1	TRBV3-1	TRBJ1-1	CASSRGQARTEAFF
TRBD2	TRBV5-1	TRBJ2-3	CASSSGLAASTDTQYF
NA	TRBV7-2	TRBJ2-2	CASSPLSGYTGDLFF
TRBD1	TRBV7-2	TRBJ1-2	CASSFDRGTHYGYTF
NA	TRBV15	TRBJ2-1	CATSRLSDSGHFNEKFF
NA	TRBV27	TRBJ1-5	CASSHGGFYVPQHF
TRBD2	TRBV29-1	TRBJ2-1	CSLRGVGNEQFF
NA	TRBV20-1	TRBJ2-1	CSATRGPEYNEQFF
NA	TRBV5-1	TRBJ1-4	CASSFQGAEAEKLFF
NA	TRBV4-3	TRBJ2-1	CASSQRGAGTYNEQFF
TRBD2	TRBV5-1	TRBJ2-5	CASSSRTSGGVETQYF
NA	TRBV19	TRBJ2-1	CASAGRGPGGEQFF
TRBD1	TRBV7-3	TRBJ1-1	CASSLASPGQATEAFF
NA	TRBV6-5	TRBJ2-7	CASSYSRLASYEQYF
TRBD2	TRBV6-1	TRBJ2-5	CASSVVSGGSQETQYF
NA	TRBV2	TRBJ2-4	CASNRQTEAKNIQYF
TRBD1	TRBV5-1	TRBJ2-2	CASSTRTGTNTGELFF
NA	TRBV11-2	TRBJ2-7	CASRGIPYEQYF
TRBD1	TRBV6-1	TRBJ1-6	CASSQGADSPLHF
NA	TRBV12-3/TRBV12-4	TRBJ1-5	CASSSEGSSNQPQHF
NA	TRBV20-1	TRBJ2-7	CSARGGPTPYEHYF
TRBD1	TRBV20-1	TRBJ1-4	CSARRTGGVEKLFF
NA	TRBV20-1	TRBJ2-7	CSARLSRTPSYEQYF
NA	TRBV20-1	TRBJ2-2	CRARGQNGELFF
NA	TRBV5-1	TRBJ2-5	CASSLAAFETQYF
TRBD1	TRBV30	TRBJ2-5	CAWSVGQGPFRETQYF
TRBD1	TRBV6-1	TRBJ1-1	CASSESQGGNTEAFF
NA	TRBV11-3	TRBJ2-3	CASSLSRSTDTQYF
NA	TRBV6-1	TRBJ2-3	CASSPTSSSTDTQYF
NA	TRBV2	TRBJ1-5	CASSVGGTANQPQHF
TRBD2	TRBV12-3/TRBV12-4	TRBJ2-1	CASSFRLAGVDEQFF